This T cell receptor beta chain was retrieved from a study of T cell responses to AZD1222 COVID-19 vaccine. Study-wide points: Spike-wide coverage was observed for vaccine-associated CD4 TCRs, with dominant responses at 160-218 and 743-854.

Worth noting for this clone: Its antigen is currently unknown. An end of the junction differs from the germline gene, which may be a read error.

Some clones are missing from TCRdb's copy, which holds only in-frame ones; the method was immunoSEQ multiplex PCR. The sample lists fewer than 110,000 clones; about nine tenths were seen once. This specimen consisted of peripheral blood, obtained 28 days after the second AZD1222 dose. The receptor was derived from an adult who received the AZD1222 COVID-19 vaccine.

CDR3 in amino acids: CASSLGGPSGNTIYF. CDR3 coding DNA: TGTGCCAGCAGTTTAGGGGGACCCTCTGGAAACACCATATATTTT. This chain connects TRBV7-6 to TRBJ1-3; a weak D match, TRBD1 (6 bases). The CDR3 extends over 15 amino acids. The germline V gene has CDR1 SGHVS and CDR2 FNYEAQ.